Listed here are 3 T cell receptor beta chains from one sample, sequenced in a study of blood T cell repertoires in COVID-19. Some clones are missing from TCRdb's copy, which holds only in-frame ones; the method was immunoSEQ multiplex PCR. The sample holds about 120,000 clones, about 89% seen once. Source material: peripheral blood. The receptor set was obtained from a woman in her 70s with acute or convalescent COVID-19.

The chain links TRBV7-2 to TRBJ2-7; maybe TRBD2 (5 bases). Germline V gene lookup returns CDR1 SGHTA and CDR2 FQGNSA. The CDR3 totals 13 residues. The germline V and J ends were trimmed by 2 bases and 5 bases, with 10 bases remaining between them. CDR3 DNA: TGTGCCAGCAGCTTACGAGGGTTGGACGAGCAGTACTTC. It yields the protein CASSLRGLDEQYF.

The chain combines TRBV28 with TRBJ1-3, with D tentatively TRBD1 (6 bases). Trimming left V 1 base short and J 0 bases short, with 16 bases between. Looked up from germline, CDR1 is MDHEN and CDR2 is SYDVKM. This CDR3 has 18 amino acids. The DNA for the CDR3 is TGTGCCAGCAGTTTATCCCCGGGACACTACGGCTCTGGAAACACCATATATTTT. Encoded protein: CASSLSPGHYGSGNTIYF.

The chain combines TRBV9 with TRBJ1-5; D unclear. Looked up from germline, CDR1 is SGDLS and CDR2 is YYNGEE. V gave up 0 bases and J gave up 5 bases, with 9 bases separating them. This CDR3 has 14 residues. The CDR3 sequence: CASSVGGYDQPQHF. The CDR3 nucleotides are TGTGCCAGCAGCGTAGGAGGATATGATCAGCCCCAGCATTTT.